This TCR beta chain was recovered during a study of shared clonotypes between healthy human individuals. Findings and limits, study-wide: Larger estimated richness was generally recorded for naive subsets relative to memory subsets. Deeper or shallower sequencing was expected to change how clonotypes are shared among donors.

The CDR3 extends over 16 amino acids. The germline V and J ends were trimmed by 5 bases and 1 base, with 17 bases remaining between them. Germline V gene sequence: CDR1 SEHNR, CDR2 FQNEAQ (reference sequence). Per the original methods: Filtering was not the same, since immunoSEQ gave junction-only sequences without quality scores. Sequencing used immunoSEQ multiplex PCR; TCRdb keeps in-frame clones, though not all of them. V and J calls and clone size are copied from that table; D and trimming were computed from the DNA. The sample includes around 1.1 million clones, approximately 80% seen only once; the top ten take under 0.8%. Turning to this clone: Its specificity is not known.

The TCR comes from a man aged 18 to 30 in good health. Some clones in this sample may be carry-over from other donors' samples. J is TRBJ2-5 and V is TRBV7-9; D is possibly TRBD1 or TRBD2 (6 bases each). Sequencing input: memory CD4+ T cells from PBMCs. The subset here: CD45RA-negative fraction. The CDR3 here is CASSPGARDSQETQYF. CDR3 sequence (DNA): TGTGCCAGCAGCCCAGGGGCCCGGGACTCCCAAGAGACCCAGTACTTC.